A single sample gave rise to the 6 T cell receptor beta chains below, sequenced in a study of post-analysis software for immune sequencing data. Whole-study findings and limits: Patients used roughly five TRBV segments, including TRBV5-6, TRBV5-1 and TRBV20-1, more often than controls.

Unique molecular identifiers were present in the TCR beta cDNA libraries. TCRdb used MiXCR to reprocess the PCR reads, holding one entry per CDR3 protein. The repertoire holds fewer than 850,000 distinct CDR3 sequences, with 40% to 55% as singletons. Their antigen targets remain unknown. The sample consisted of blood. These receptors came from a girl under 18 with multiple sclerosis.

CDR3 protein: CASSPGAGGHNEQFF. The CDR3 DNA is TGTGCCAGCAGTCCCGGAGCGGGAGGCCACAATGAGCAGTTCTTC. The chain has TRBV12-3 or TRBV12-4 and TRBJ2-1, with 9 bases fitting TRBD2. This CDR3 is built from 15 residues. With 5 bases clipped from V and 5 bases from J, the junction kept 7 bases outside the gene matches.

A single count supports this clonotype. The chain recombines TRBV5-5 with TRBJ2-6; D perhaps matches TRBD2 (6 bases). Germline CDR1 reads SGHKS; CDR2 reads YYEKEE (reference sequence). Between the trimmed V and J ends, which lost 6 bases and 3 bases, there was a span of 16 bases. The CDR3 length is 16 residues. CDR3 nucleotides: TGTGCCAGCACCCCTGGCGGGAAAGTTGGGGCCAACGTCCTGACTTTC. It translates to CASTPGGKVGANVLTF.

V and J are TRBV20-1 and TRBJ2-2; 7 bases are a match to TRBD2. The length of the CDR3 is 15 residues. V gave up 2 bases and J gave up 2 bases; unmatched junction bases: 5. Germline V gene data show CDR1 as DFQATT and CDR2 as SNEGSKA (reference sequence). DNA of the CDR3: TGCAGTGCTAGATGGGCGGGAGATAACACCGGGGAGCTGTTTTTT. It encodes CSARWAGDNTGELFF.

The genes are TRBV11-3 and TRBJ2-3, with D hard to call. Between the trimmed V and J ends, which lost 0 bases and 4 bases, there was a span of 5 bases. The CDR3 runs 13 residues. CDR1 SGHNT and CDR2 YENEEA come from the germline V gene. CDR3 sequence reads: CASSLDGSDTQYF. For the CDR3, the DNA is TGTGCCAGCAGCTTAGATGGTTCAGATACGCAGTATTTT.

This clonotype occurred a few times. This rearrangement joins TRBV11-2 to TRBJ2-5; D is undetermined. V dropped 0 bases and J dropped 5 bases, with 16 bases sitting between them. The CDR3 totals 16 residues. Germline V lookup: CDR1 SGHAT, CDR2 FQNNGV. In nucleotides, the CDR3 is TGTGCCAGCAGCTTAGATGGCCGAGGACCGGCTGAGACCCAGTACTTC. This translates into CASSLDGRGPAETQYF. The whole variable domain, filled in from reference TRBV11-2 and TRBJ2-5, reads EAGVAQSPRYKIIEKRQSVAFWCNPISGHATLYWYQQILGQGPKLLIQFQNNGVVDDSQLPKDRFSAERLKGVDSTLKIQPAKLEDSAVYLCASSLDGRGPAETQYFGPGTRLLVL.

This clonotype occurred a few times. The chain links TRBV6-5 to TRBJ1-2; 9 nucleotides align to TRBD1. Germline lookup yields CDR1 MNHEY and CDR2 SVGAGI. The CDR3 is 15 residues long. V trimming: 3 bases; J trimming: 4 bases; junction bases outside the gene matches: 6. The CDR3 loop is CASSYTGGASYGYTF. The CDR3 bases are TGTGCCAGCAGTTATACAGGGGGCGCGAGCTATGGCTACACCTTC.